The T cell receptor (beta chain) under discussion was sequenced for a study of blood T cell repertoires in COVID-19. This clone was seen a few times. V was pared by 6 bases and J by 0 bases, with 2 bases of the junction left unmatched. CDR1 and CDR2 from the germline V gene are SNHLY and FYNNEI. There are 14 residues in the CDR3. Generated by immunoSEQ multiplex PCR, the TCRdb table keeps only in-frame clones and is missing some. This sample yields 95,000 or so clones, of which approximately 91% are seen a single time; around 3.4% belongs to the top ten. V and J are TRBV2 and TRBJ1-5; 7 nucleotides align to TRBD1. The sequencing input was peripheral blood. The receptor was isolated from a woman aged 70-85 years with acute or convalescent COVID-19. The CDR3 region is CASRGTASNQPQHF. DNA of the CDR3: TGTGCCAGCAGGGGGACAGCTAGCAATCAGCCCCAGCATTTT. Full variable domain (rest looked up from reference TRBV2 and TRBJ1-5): EPEVTQTPSHQVTQMGQEVILRCVPISNHLYFYWYRQILGQKVEFLVSFYNNEISEKSEIFDDQFSVERPDGSNFTLKIRSTKLEDSAMYFCASRGTASNQPQHFGDGTRLSIL.